This TCR beta chain originates from a study of neurological immune-mediated disorders. Study details: Relapsing-remitting disease affected approximately 30, and secondary progressive 3, of 34 multiple sclerosis patients.

With 10-nucleotide random UMIs included, cDNA was synthesized by 5'RACE. TCRdb re-called the 5' RACE reads through MiXCR, storing one row per CDR3 protein. The repertoire holds under 70,000 distinct CDR3 sequences, with about 3.4% as singletons. This clonotype was counted ten times or more. Antigen: not known. The study's findings and limits: The most TCR clonal expansion was seen in HTLV-1-associated myelopathy, whereas the least was seen in multiple sclerosis, below the level in healthy controls.

V lost 4 bases and J 5 bases, leaving 10 bases between the germline ends. This CDR3 spans 13 amino acids. The germline V gene has CDR1 SGHRS and CDR2 YFSETQ. From 2 million PBMCs stored at -80 C, the unsorted libraries were generated. The V call is TRBV5-1, the J call TRBJ2-1, with a possible D match to TRBD2 (6 bases). What was sequenced was PBMCs. This sequence was found in a woman aged 55-69 years with multiple sclerosis. CDR3 nucleotide sequence: TGCGCCAGCAGCCGCGGGAACCACAATGAGCAGTTCTTC. It translates to CASSRGNHNEQFF.